A single sample gave rise to the 32 T cell receptor gamma chains below, sequenced in a study of Vδ1+ human thymocytes. The study, taken as a whole, reports: In the thymus, TRG and TRD repertoires looked highly polyclonal with Gaussian CDR3 lengths.

Extracted RNA was reverse transcribed into cDNA. Multiplex PCR used pooled V-gene forward primers and a constant-region reverse primer to amplify CDR3s. TCRdb reprocessed the multiplex PCR reads through CATT. The sample lists more than 25,000 gamma-chain clones, about 18% occurring once. No antigen has been identified for these receptors. The specimen was Vdelta1+ gamma-delta thymocytes from the thymus. As for subset: FACS-sorted CD3+ TCRalphabeta- TCRVdelta1+ TCRVdelta2- thymocytes. The receptors here all came from a boy in the first two years of life who had congenital heart surgery.

On this clone itself: At the DNA level, this CDR3 is encoded by other sequences in the same sample as well. This chain joins TRGV5 and TRGJ1 or TRGJ2. The germline CDR1 and CDR2 sequences are VINAFY and YDVSNSKD. With 1 base clipped from V and 10 bases from J, the junction kept 4 bases outside the gene matches. The CDR3 contains 11 residues. DNA for the CDR3: TGTGCCACCTGGGACAGACGAAAGAAACTCTTT. Its protein product is CATWDRRKKLF.

Note on this clone: Other DNA sequences in this sample translate to the same CDR3. The rearrangement links TRGV9 to TRGJ1 or TRGJ2. Trimming at V came to 1 base and at J to 0 bases, leaving 3 bases not matched to a gene. Germline-derived CDR1 and CDR2 are GITISATS and ISYDGTV (reference sequence). The length of the CDR3 is 14 residues. The CDR3 protein is CALWEVMNYYKKLF. The CDR3 DNA reads as TGTGCCTTGTGGGAGGTTATGAATTATTATAAGAAACTCTTT.

This clone has just a few counts. This chain joins TRGV4 and TRGJ1 or TRGJ2. The CDR3 has 14 residues. V trimming: 3 bases; J trimming: 5 bases; junction bases outside the gene matches: 10. Germline CDR1 and CDR2: EGSTGY and YDSYTSSV. In DNA, the CDR3 is TGTGCCACCTGGGATCCCCAAGCGGATTATAAGAAACTCTTT. Translating gives CATWDPQADYKKLF.

V and J are TRGV9 and TRGJ1 or TRGJ2. V dropped 0 bases and J dropped 6; count of bases not matched to a gene: 8. This CDR3 spans 14 amino acids. The V gene's germline CDR1 is GITISATS and CDR2 ISYDGTV (reference sequence). CDR3 bases: TGTGCCTTGTGGGAGGTGAGGTCATCTTATAAGAAACTCTTT. It yields the protein CALWEVRSSYKKLF.

The chain links TRGV3 to TRGJ1 or TRGJ2. The CDR3 is made up of 15 amino acids. V trimming: 3 bases; J trimming: 2 bases; junction bases outside the gene matches: 10. The V gene's germline CDR1 is VTNTFY and CDR2 YDVSTARD (reference sequence). The CDR3 region has the DNA TGTGCCACCTGGGACGGACCCACCTATTATTATAAGAAACTCTTT. Protein: CATWDGPTYYYKKLF.

The V call is TRGV2, the J call TRGJP2. Germline loops: CDR1 EGSNGY, CDR2 YDSYNSKV. V shed 4 bases, J shed 1 base, and the junction held 9 bases outside the gene matches. The CDR3 runs to 16 residues. The CDR3 sequence: CATWEVSGSSDWIKTF. In DNA form, the CDR3 reads TGTGCCACCTGGGAGGTCAGTGGTAGTAGTGATTGGATCAAGACGTTT.

The J gene is TRGJ1 or TRGJ2, the V gene TRGV3. V lost 1 base, J lost 5 bases, and 8 bases stayed unmatched. CDR3 length: 14 amino acids. The germline CDR1 and CDR2 sequences are VTNTFY and YDVSTARD (reference sequence). The CDR3 reads CATWDRKGNYKKLF. DNA for the CDR3: TGTGCCACCTGGGACAGAAAAGGGAATTATAAGAAACTCTTT.

This clone is termed medium-sized. The same CDR3 arises from other DNA sequences in this sample as well. This chain links TRGV3 with TRGJ1 or TRGJ2. V shed 0 bases, J shed 5 bases, and the junction held 4 bases outside the gene matches. The CDR3 covers 13 residues. Germline CDR1 is VTNTFY and CDR2 is YDVSTARD (reference sequence). The CDR3 DNA reads TGTGCCACCTGGGACAGGCAAAATTATAAGAAACTCTTT. Translated: CATWDRQNYKKLF.

This clone was counted only a few times. V and J are TRGV4 and TRGJ1 or TRGJ2. The ends lost 2 bases at V and 0 bases at J; junction bases unmatched: 4. The CDR3 sequence is 14 residues long. Germline V lookup: CDR1 EGSTGY, CDR2 YDSYTSSV. CDR3 DNA: TGTGCCACCTGGGATGTCCGGAATTATTATAAGAAACTCTTT. This sequence encodes CATWDVRNYYKKLF.

V is TRGV5 and J is TRGJ1 or TRGJ2. Germline loops: CDR1 VINAFY, CDR2 YDVSNSKD. The CDR3 is 14 residues long. The J segment lost 5 bases and the V segment lost 0 bases, leaving 7 bases of the junction unmatched. The CDR3, as DNA: TGTGCCACCTGGGACAGGCATGGACATTATAAGAAACTCTTT. This encodes CATWDRHGHYKKLF.

The V and J genes are TRGV9 and TRGJ1 or TRGJ2. The CDR3 spans 11 residues. The V gene end was trimmed by 6 bases and the J gene end by 15 bases; junction bases not matched to a gene: 14. CDR1 and CDR2 from the germline V gene are GITISATS and ISYDGTV (reference sequence). CDR3 residues: CALWSRKRILF. The CDR3 DNA sequence: TGTGCCTTGTGGAGTAGGAAGCGAATACTCTTT.

The V and J genes are TRGV5 and TRGJ1 or TRGJ2. Germline V lookup: CDR1 VINAFY, CDR2 YDVSNSKD. J gave up 4 bases and V 0 bases, and 6 bases lay outside the gene matches. The CDR3 is made up of 14 amino acids. CDR3 sequence reads: CATWDRFGYYKKLF. As DNA, the CDR3 is TGTGCCACCTGGGACAGGTTTGGGTATTATAAGAAACTCTTT.

This clone has a handful of counts. The rearrangement uses TRGV9 and TRGJ1 or TRGJ2. Looked up from germline, CDR1 is GITISATS and CDR2 is ISYDGTV (reference sequence). The CDR3 consists of 14 residues. J was trimmed by 5 bases and V by 5 bases; bases with no gene match: 12. CDR3 region: CALWGGFLDYKKLF. The CDR3 region has the DNA TGTGCCTTGTGGGGGGGGTTTCTGGATTATAAGAAACTCTTT.

In the case of this clone: Additional DNA sequences in this sample encode the identical CDR3. The genes are TRGV9 and TRGJ1 or TRGJ2. Germline V gives CDR1 GITISATS, CDR2 ISYDGTV (reference sequence). The CDR3 has 15 residues. V was clipped by 0 bases and J by 0 bases; unmatched bases: 5. The CDR3, as DNA: TGTGCCTTGTGGGAGGTGCGAGGGAATTATTATAAGAAACTCTTT. This translates into CALWEVRGNYYKKLF.

About this clone: Other nucleotide sequences in the sample specify the same CDR3. The chain has TRGV4 and TRGJ1 or TRGJ2. V gave up 4 bases and J gave up 3 bases; unmatched junction bases: 6. CDR1 and CDR2 (germline): EGSTGY, YDSYTSSV. CDR3 length equals 13 residues. The CDR3 coding sequence is TGTGCCACCTGGGACGTCGTTTATTATAAGAAACTCTTT. Encoded protein: CATWDVVYYKKLF.

This clone has only a few counts. The junction departs from germline at one end; a sequencing error may be responsible. The V and J genes are TRGV9 and TRGJ1 or TRGJ2. This CDR3 spans 15 amino acids. Germline V CDR1 and CDR2: GITISATS, ISYDGTV (reference sequence). In nucleotides, the CDR3 is TGTGCCCTGTGGGAGGTGCAGCCTTGGGGGTTTAAGAAACTCTTT. Protein sequence: CALWEVQPWGFKKLF.

In its sample, this clone was seen a few times. The chain is built from TRGV5 and TRGJ1 or TRGJ2. The CDR3 extends over 12 amino acids. The V segment lost 4 bases and the J segment 12 bases; nucleotides outside the gene matches: 12. Germline V gene sequence: CDR1 VINAFY, CDR2 YDVSNSKD. The CDR3 sequence is CATWETVGGKLF. The CDR3 DNA reads TGTGCCACCTGGGAAACGGTCGGGGGGAAACTCTTT.

This clone ranks as medium-sized. The gene calls are TRGV4 and TRGJ1 or TRGJ2. With V trimmed by 5 bases and J by 1 base, 2 bases remained unmatched. CDR1 is EGSTGY and CDR2 is YDSYTSSV in the germline V gene. The length of the CDR3 is 12 residues. CDR3 amino acids: CATWGNYYKKLF. The CDR3 DNA sequence: TGTGCCACCTGGGGTAATTATTATAAGAAACTCTTT.

In its sample, this clone was seen a few times. A much larger clone sits a single nucleotide away, making a read error possible. The gene calls are TRGV4 and TRGJ1 or TRGJ2. J was trimmed by 8 bases and V by 3 bases; bases with no gene match: 4. In germline, CDR1 is EGSTGY, CDR2 YDSYTSSV. The CDR3 is made up of 11 amino acids. In DNA, the CDR3 is TGTGCCACCTGGGATAATGATAAGAAACTCTTT. Amino acid sequence: CATWDNDKKLF.

This clone has a handful of counts. V is TRGV3 and J is TRGJ1 or TRGJ2. The CDR3 has 9 residues. After removal of 6 bases from V and 13 bases from J, the junction contained 6 bases not matched to a gene. Germline CDR1 VTNTFY, CDR2 YDVSTARD (reference sequence). The CDR3 loop is CATWNRKLF. The CDR3, as DNA: TGTGCCACCTGGAACCGTAAACTCTTT.

Remarks on this clone: At the DNA level, this CDR3 is encoded by other sequences in the same sample as well. The chain joins TRGV9 to TRGJ1 or TRGJ2. V trimming: 0 bases; J trimming: 3 bases; junction bases outside the gene matches: 5. This CDR3 has 14 amino acids. CDR1 and CDR2 from the germline V gene are GITISATS and ISYDGTV (reference sequence). CDR3 loop: CALWEVPRYYKKLF. The CDR3 region has the DNA TGTGCCTTGTGGGAGGTGCCTCGTTATTATAAGAAACTCTTT.

This clone was seen a few times. The chain employs TRGV2 and TRGJ1 or TRGJ2. The V and J ends lost 3 bases and 3 bases, in that order; junction bases with no gene match: 5. Germline-derived CDR1 and CDR2 are EGSNGY and YDSYNSKV. CDR3 length: 13 amino acids. CDR3 region: CATWDRCYYKKLF. In nucleotides, the CDR3 is TGTGCCACCTGGGACAGATGTTATTATAAGAAACTCTTT.

The chain links TRGV4 to TRGJ1 or TRGJ2. The germline CDR1 and CDR2 sequences are EGSTGY and YDSYTSSV. With 6 bases clipped from V and 11 bases from J, the junction kept 10 bases outside the gene matches. The CDR3 extends over 11 amino acids. The CDR3: CATWQTLEKLF. The CDR3 region has the DNA TGTGCCACCTGGCAAACCCTTGAGAAACTCTTT.

By its share, this clone is medium-sized. Other nucleotide sequences from this sample produce the same CDR3. The chain has TRGV3 and TRGJ1 or TRGJ2. Germline V CDR1 and CDR2: VTNTFY, YDVSTARD (reference sequence). The CDR3 is 12 residues long. With V trimmed by 3 bases and J by 4 bases, 3 bases remained unmatched. CDR3 loop: CATWDRYYKKLF. The CDR3 coding sequence is TGTGCCACCTGGGACCGGTATTATAAGAAACTCTTT.

This clone was counted between two and nine times. Other DNA sequences in the sample encode the same CDR3. V gene TRGV9 combines with J gene TRGJ1 or TRGJ2. CDR3 length: 11 amino acids. Germline V gene sequence: CDR1 GITISATS, CDR2 ISYDGTV (reference sequence). J lost 9 bases, V lost 1 base, and 3 bases had no gene match. The CDR3 sequence is CALWEVGKKLF. As DNA, the CDR3 is TGTGCCTTGTGGGAGGTCGGTAAGAAACTCTTT.

With respect to this clone: Other nucleotide sequences from this sample produce the same CDR3. The gene calls are TRGV2 and TRGJ1 or TRGJ2. The CDR3 has 14 amino acids. The germline gives CDR1 EGSNGY, CDR2 YDSYNSKV. Unmatched junction bases numbered 4, after V lost 0 bases and J lost 2 bases. CDR3 residues: CATWDGPHYYKKLF. The CDR3 bases are TGTGCCACCTGGGACGGGCCTCATTATTATAAGAAACTCTTT.

This clone was seen only a few times. Within the sample, other DNA sequences also encode this same CDR3. This rearrangement joins TRGV9 to TRGJ1 or TRGJ2. Trimming cost V 2 bases and J 4 bases; bases outside gene matches: 8. Germline V gene sequence: CDR1 GITISATS, CDR2 ISYDGTV (reference sequence). The CDR3 sequence is 14 residues long. The CDR3 sequence: CALWEAPPYYKKLF. CDR3 DNA sequence: TGTGCCTTGTGGGAGGCCCCCCCATATTATAAGAAACTCTTT.

By its share, this clone is medium-sized. V and J are TRGV4 and TRGJ1 or TRGJ2. V gave up 5 bases and J gave up 3 bases; unmatched junction bases: 4. CDR3 length equals 12 residues. Germline CDR1 EGSTGY, CDR2 YDSYTSSV. CDR3 nucleotide sequence: TGTGCCACCTGGGCCCTTTATTATAAGAAACTCTTT. Translating gives CATWALYYKKLF.

The chain links TRGV4 to TRGJ1 or TRGJ2. This CDR3 has 14 amino acids. The ends lost 1 base at V and 3 bases at J; junction bases unmatched: 6. Germline CDR1 reads EGSTGY; CDR2 reads YDSYTSSV. In DNA form, the CDR3 reads TGTGCCACCTGGGATGGAACTTTTTATTATAAGAAACTCTTT. Its translation: CATWDGTFYYKKLF.

The chain has TRGV5 and TRGJ1 or TRGJ2. The CDR3 is 14 amino acids. Losses at the gene ends were 9 bases for V and 7 bases for J; bases not matched to a gene: 18. Per the germline V gene, CDR1 is VINAFY and CDR2 is YDVSNSKD. The CDR3 loop reads CATRGRWEEYKKLF. The CDR3 nucleotides read TGTGCCACCCGGGGACGGTGGGAAGAGTATAAGAAACTCTTT.

On this clone: Other DNA sequences in the same sample also yield this CDR3. This chain joins TRGV9 and TRGJ1 or TRGJ2. Germline V lookup: CDR1 GITISATS, CDR2 ISYDGTV (reference sequence). The CDR3 extends over 13 amino acids. The trim removed 0 bases at V and 6 bases at J, leaving 5 bases unmatched. The CDR3 coding sequence is TGTGCCTTGTGGGAGGTGCTTCGTTATAAGAAACTCTTT. Protein: CALWEVLRYKKLF.

This chain joins TRGV5 and TRGJ1 or TRGJ2. Germline values: CDR1 VINAFY, CDR2 YDVSNSKD. Trimming removed 0 bases from V and 1 base from J; junction bases left unmatched: 9. The CDR3 runs to 16 residues. The CDR3 here is CATWDRQDPNYYKKLF. CDR3 DNA: TGTGCCACCTGGGACAGGCAAGATCCCAATTATTATAAGAAACTCTTT.